Listed below are T cell receptor beta chains from one sample, sequenced in a study of blood T cell repertoires in COVID-19. Sequenced by immunoSEQ multiplex PCR; TCRdb stores in-frame clones only, minus some. The data show hundreds of thousands of clones, roughly 84% seen once. Sequenced: peripheral blood. The source of these receptors is a woman over 75 with active or convalescent COVID-19. Both conserved end residues are part of each CDR3. Each record gives: CDR3 length, V gene, clone size, D gene, J gene, CDR3 protein, CDR3 DNA. D genes are given only for firm matches. A row's size may be missing; if present it is once, few, many or a size class.

len: 14
v_gene: TRBV5-6
abundance: .
d_gene: TRBD1
j_gene: TRBJ1-3
CDR3aa: CASSFRDRRNTIYF
CDR3nt: TGTGCCAGCAGCTTCCGGGACAGGCGAAACACCATATATTTT

len: 16
v_gene: TRBV10-3
abundance: .
d_gene: TRBD2
j_gene: TRBJ2-3
CDR3aa: CAISPGDSGSSDTQYF
CDR3nt: TGTGCCATCAGTCCAGGGGATAGCGGGAGCTCTGATACGCAGTATTTT

len: 16
v_gene: TRBV2
abundance: .
d_gene: .
j_gene: TRBJ2-1
CDR3aa: CASSGGRDTVANEQFF
CDR3nt: TGTGCCAGCAGTGGAGGCCGGGACACAGTCGCCAATGAGCAGTTCTTC

len: 18
v_gene: TRBV4-3
abundance: .
d_gene: TRBD1
j_gene: TRBJ2-2
CDR3aa: CASSQEAAQGVNTGELFF
CDR3nt: TGCGCCAGCAGCCAAGAGGCGGCGCAGGGGGTCAACACCGGGGAGCTGTTTTTT

len: 16
v_gene: TRBV19
abundance: .
d_gene: .
j_gene: TRBJ2-2
CDR3aa: CASSLAAFSNTGELFF
CDR3nt: TGTGCCAGTAGCCTAGCTGCGTTCTCAAACACCGGGGAGCTGTTTTTT

len: 15
v_gene: TRBV20-1
abundance: .
d_gene: TRBD1
j_gene: TRBJ2-7
CDR3aa: CSATDWDRGTYEQYF
CDR3nt: TGCAGTGCTACTGATTGGGACAGGGGCACCTACGAGCAGTACTTC

len: 16
v_gene: TRBV2
abundance: .
d_gene: .
j_gene: TRBJ2-1
CDR3aa: CASARQRGLPYNEQFF
CDR3nt: TGTGCCAGCGCACGGCAAAGGGGCCTGCCCTACAATGAGCAGTTCTTC

len: 15
v_gene: TRBV9
abundance: .
d_gene: TRBD2
j_gene: TRBJ2-2
CDR3aa: CASSVAGGNTGELFF
CDR3nt: TGTGCCAGCAGCGTAGCGGGGGGGAACACCGGGGAGCTGTTTTTT

len: 15
v_gene: TRBV7-2
abundance: .
d_gene: TRBD2
j_gene: TRBJ2-7
CDR3aa: CASSSLAGGAYEQYF
CDR3nt: TGTGCCAGCAGCTCCTTAGCGGGGGGAGCTTACGAGCAGTACTTC

len: 19
v_gene: TRBV4-3
abundance: .
d_gene: TRBD2
j_gene: TRBJ2-3
CDR3aa: CASSQELAGGGGGTDTQYF
CDR3nt: TGCGCCAGCAGCCAAGAACTAGCGGGAGGAGGTGGTGGCACAGATACGCAGTATTTT

len: 14
v_gene: TRBV25-1
abundance: .
d_gene: .
j_gene: TRBJ1-1
CDR3aa: CASTSGGRRTEAFF
CDR3nt: TGTGCCAGCACCTCGGGGGGCAGAAGAACTGAAGCTTTCTTT

len: 15
v_gene: TRBV6-5
abundance: .
d_gene: .
j_gene: TRBJ2-1
CDR3aa: CASRVSARINNEQFF
CDR3nt: TGTGCCAGCAGGGTGAGCGCCAGAATTAACAATGAGCAGTTCTTC

len: 17
v_gene: TRBV2
abundance: .
d_gene: TRBD2
j_gene: TRBJ2-5
CDR3aa: CASSGLAGGGTQETQYF
CDR3nt: TGTGCCAGCAGTGGACTAGCGGGGGGCGGGACGCAAGAGACCCAGTACTTC

len: 15
v_gene: TRBV6-5
abundance: .
d_gene: TRBD1
j_gene: TRBJ1-5
CDR3aa: CASSSKQGARQPQHF
CDR3nt: TGTGCCAGCAGTTCTAAACAGGGGGCTCGGCAGCCCCAGCATTTT

len: 14
v_gene: TRBV7-2
abundance: once
d_gene: TRBD2
j_gene: TRBJ2-1
CDR3aa: CASSLVAGGNEQFF
CDR3nt: TGTGCCAGCAGCTTAGTAGCGGGAGGGAATGAGCAGTTCTTC

len: 12
v_gene: TRBV7-2
abundance: .
d_gene: .
j_gene: TRBJ2-7
CDR3aa: CASSSTTYEQYF
CDR3nt: TGTGCCAGCAGCTCGACTACCTACGAGCAGTACTTC

len: 18
v_gene: TRBV3-1/TRBV3-2
abundance: .
d_gene: TRBD2
j_gene: TRBJ2-7
CDR3aa: CASSLRTSGTYRNYEQYF
CDR3nt: TGTGCCAGCAGCCTAAGGACTAGCGGGACCTACCGTAACTACGAGCAGTACTTC

len: 12
v_gene: TRBV4-2
abundance: .
d_gene: .
j_gene: TRBJ1-2
CDR3aa: CASRSRVDGYTF
CDR3nt: TGTGCCAGCCGGAGCAGGGTTGATGGCTACACCTTC

len: 14
v_gene: TRBV21-1
abundance: once
d_gene: .
j_gene: TRBJ2-3
CDR3aa: CASINLTGPNTQYF
CDR3nt: TGTGCCAGCATCAATCTCACAGGTCCCAATACGCAGTATTTT

len: 16
v_gene: TRBV7-6
abundance: .
d_gene: TRBD2
j_gene: TRBJ2-3
CDR3aa: CASSYTSGGASDTQYF
CDR3nt: TGTGCCAGCAGCTACACTAGCGGGGGGGCTTCAGATACGCAGTATTTT

len: 14
v_gene: TRBV5-5
abundance: few
d_gene: .
j_gene: TRBJ1-5
CDR3aa: CASSPFDRYQPQHF
CDR3nt: TGTGCCAGCAGCCCCTTTGACAGGTATCAGCCCCAGCATTTT

len: 11
v_gene: TRBV30
abundance: .
d_gene: .
j_gene: TRBJ1-1
CDR3aa: CAWSVELAAFF
CDR3nt: TGTGCCTGGAGTGTTGAGTTAGCAGCTTTCTTT

len: 13
v_gene: TRBV7-2
abundance: .
d_gene: .
j_gene: TRBJ2-7
CDR3aa: CASSLRGSYEQYF
CDR3nt: TGTGCCAGCAGCTTAAGGGGTTCCTACGAGCAGTACTTC

len: 15
v_gene: TRBV15
abundance: .
d_gene: TRBD1
j_gene: TRBJ2-1
CDR3aa: CATSRDLQAGGEQFF
CDR3nt: TGTGCCACCAGCAGAGACCTCCAGGCAGGGGGTGAGCAGTTCTTC

len: 17
v_gene: TRBV24-1
abundance: .
d_gene: TRBD1
j_gene: TRBJ1-4
CDR3aa: CATSDHKTGTGFEKLFF
CDR3nt: TGTGCCACCAGTGATCACAAAACCGGGACAGGGTTTGAAAAACTGTTTTTT

len: 15
v_gene: TRBV5-1
abundance: once
d_gene: .
j_gene: TRBJ1-4
CDR3aa: CASSLSSTTNEKLFF
CDR3nt: TGCGCCAGCAGCTTGAGTTCTACAACTAATGAAAAACTGTTTTTT

len: 14
v_gene: TRBV28
abundance: .
d_gene: .
j_gene: TRBJ2-7
CDR3aa: CASSLATTDYEQYF
CDR3nt: TGTGCCAGCAGTTTGGCAACCACAGACTACGAGCAGTACTTC

len: 15
v_gene: TRBV4-3
abundance: .
d_gene: .
j_gene: TRBJ1-3
CDR3aa: CASSQDSQGLNTIYF
CDR3nt: TGCGCCAGCAGCCAAGATAGTCAGGGACTAAACACCATATATTTT

len: 14
v_gene: TRBV3-1/TRBV3-2
abundance: .
d_gene: .
j_gene: TRBJ1-5
CDR3aa: CASSQADRLTPQHF
CDR3nt: TGTGCCAGCAGCCAGGCCGACAGGCTGACGCCCCAGCATTTT

len: 14
v_gene: TRBV11-2
abundance: .
d_gene: .
j_gene: TRBJ2-7
CDR3aa: CASSFGGGNYEQYF
CDR3nt: TGTGCCAGCAGCTTTGGCGGAGGAAACTACGAGCAGTACTTC

len: 15
v_gene: TRBV30
abundance: .
d_gene: TRBD2
j_gene: TRBJ2-3
CDR3aa: CAWGELARRTDTQYF
CDR3nt: TGTGCCTGGGGAGAACTAGCGAGGCGCACAGATACGCAGTATTTT

len: 11
v_gene: TRBV20-1
abundance: .
d_gene: TRBD2
j_gene: TRBJ2-5
CDR3aa: CGTSGRKTQYF
CDR3nt: TGCGGGACTAGCGGGAGAAAGACCCAGTACTTC

len: 15
v_gene: TRBV5-1
abundance: .
d_gene: .
j_gene: TRBJ2-5
CDR3aa: CASSLDPGVEETQYF
CDR3nt: TGCGCCAGCAGCTTGGACCCCGGAGTGGAAGAGACCCAGTACTTC

len: 17
v_gene: TRBV11-3
abundance: .
d_gene: TRBD2
j_gene: TRBJ2-7
CDR3aa: CASSLESSGGFSYEQYF
CDR3nt: TGTGCCAGCAGCTTAGAATCTAGCGGGGGGTTTTCCTACGAGCAGTACTTC

len: 16
v_gene: TRBV7-2
abundance: few
d_gene: TRBD1
j_gene: TRBJ2-7
CDR3aa: CASSLAGTGGQYEQYF
CDR3nt: TGTGCCAGCAGCTTAGCCGGGACAGGGGGTCAGTACGAGCAGTACTTC

len: 14
v_gene: TRBV7-3
abundance: .
d_gene: .
j_gene: TRBJ2-1
CDR3aa: CASSPPATNNEQFF
CDR3nt: TGTGCCAGCAGCCCCCCTGCGACTAACAATGAGCAGTTCTTC

len: 16
v_gene: TRBV7-9
abundance: .
d_gene: .
j_gene: TRBJ2-1
CDR3aa: CASSPPGLSSYNEQFF
CDR3nt: TGTGCCAGCAGCCCTCCGGGTCTTAGCTCCTACAATGAGCAGTTCTTC

len: 15
v_gene: TRBV5-1
abundance: .
d_gene: TRBD1
j_gene: TRBJ2-1
CDR3aa: CASSQNRGYYNEQFF
CDR3nt: TGCGCCAGCAGCCAAAACAGGGGCTATTACAATGAGCAGTTCTTC

len: 13
v_gene: TRBV29-1
abundance: .
d_gene: TRBD1
j_gene: TRBJ2-5
CDR3aa: CSVWGTDQETQYF
CDR3nt: TGCAGCGTTTGGGGGACAGACCAAGAGACCCAGTACTTC

len: 15
v_gene: TRBV27
abundance: .
d_gene: TRBD1
j_gene: TRBJ1-1
CDR3aa: CASWGLGTAGTEAFF
CDR3nt: TGTGCCAGCTGGGGTCTTGGGACAGCGGGCACTGAAGCTTTCTTT

len: 14
v_gene: TRBV7-2
abundance: .
d_gene: TRBD1
j_gene: TRBJ2-7
CDR3aa: CASSPRQGGYEQYF
CDR3nt: TGTGCCAGCAGCCCGCGACAGGGGGGGTACGAGCAGTACTTC

len: 12
v_gene: TRBV19
abundance: .
d_gene: .
j_gene: TRBJ2-1
CDR3aa: CASSTRNNEQFF
CDR3nt: TGTGCCAGTAGTACCCGTAACAATGAGCAGTTCTTC

len: 15
v_gene: TRBV5-5
abundance: .
d_gene: TRBD2
j_gene: TRBJ2-3
CDR3aa: CASSRTSGITDTQYF
CDR3nt: TGTGCCAGCAGCAGGACTAGCGGAATCACAGATACGCAGTATTTT

len: 15
v_gene: TRBV7-9
abundance: .
d_gene: TRBD2
j_gene: TRBJ2-4
CDR3aa: CASSLAGGGENIQYF
CDR3nt: TGTGCCAGCAGCTTAGCAGGCGGGGGAGAAAACATTCAGTACTTC

len: 14
v_gene: TRBV10-3
abundance: .
d_gene: TRBD1
j_gene: TRBJ1-2
CDR3aa: CAIVSGTGPFGYTF
CDR3nt: TGTGCCATCGTATCCGGGACAGGGCCCTTTGGCTACACCTTC

len: 13
v_gene: TRBV7-3
abundance: .
d_gene: TRBD1
j_gene: TRBJ1-2
CDR3aa: CASSAGGTAGYTF
CDR3nt: TGTGCCAGCAGCGCAGGGGGGACGGCCGGCTACACCTTC

len: 17
v_gene: TRBV21-1
abundance: .
d_gene: .
j_gene: TRBJ1-1
CDR3aa: CASSQIRLVRTGDVAFF
CDR3nt: TGTGCCAGCAGCCAAATTCGCCTGGTAAGGACAGGGGATGTAGCTTTCTTT

len: 16
v_gene: TRBV6-5
abundance: .
d_gene: .
j_gene: TRBJ2-7
CDR3aa: CASSYSILGQAYEQYF
CDR3nt: TGTGCCAGCAGTTACTCGATACTGGGACAAGCCTACGAGCAGTACTTC

len: 14
v_gene: TRBV10-3
abundance: .
d_gene: .
j_gene: TRBJ1-6
CDR3aa: CAISDNAENSPLHF
CDR3nt: TGTGCCATCAGTGACAACGCGGAGAATTCACCCCTCCACTTT

len: 12
v_gene: TRBV5-8
abundance: .
d_gene: .
j_gene: TRBJ2-7
CDR3aa: CASTLSRLEQYF
CDR3nt: TGTGCCAGCACCCTAAGTCGTCTGGAGCAGTACTTC

len: 14
v_gene: TRBV27
abundance: .
d_gene: .
j_gene: TRBJ1-1
CDR3aa: CASSFGGSNTEAFF
CDR3nt: TGTGCCAGCAGTTTCGGGGGGTCGAACACTGAAGCTTTCTTT

len: 15
v_gene: TRBV6-5
abundance: .
d_gene: TRBD2
j_gene: TRBJ2-1
CDR3aa: CASRLLALSYNEQFF
CDR3nt: TGTGCCAGCAGGCTACTAGCGTTATCCTACAATGAGCAGTTCTTC

len: 14
v_gene: TRBV28
abundance: .
d_gene: TRBD2
j_gene: TRBJ2-7
CDR3aa: CASRSGGARYEQYF
CDR3nt: TGTGCCAGCAGGAGCGGGGGGGCCCGGTACGAGCAGTACTTC

len: 16
v_gene: TRBV4-1
abundance: .
d_gene: TRBD1
j_gene: TRBJ2-7
CDR3aa: CASSQTFGTGSYEQYF
CDR3nt: TGCGCCAGCAGCCAAACTTTTGGGACAGGGTCATACGAGCAGTACTTC

len: 13
v_gene: TRBV6-2/TRBV6-3
abundance: .
d_gene: .
j_gene: TRBJ2-1
CDR3aa: CASSYSGAGEQFF
CDR3nt: TGTGCCAGCAGTTACTCGGGGGCCGGTGAGCAGTTCTTC

len: 13
v_gene: TRBV5-6
abundance: .
d_gene: TRBD1
j_gene: TRBJ2-2
CDR3aa: CASSRTGTGELFF
CDR3nt: TGTGCCAGCAGCCGGACAGGGACCGGGGAGCTGTTTTTT

len: 16
v_gene: TRBV9
abundance: .
d_gene: .
j_gene: TRBJ2-1
CDR3aa: CASSPPGLQLYNEQFF
CDR3nt: TGTGCCAGCAGTCCTCCGGGACTTCAACTCTACAATGAGCAGTTCTTC

len: 18
v_gene: TRBV4-3
abundance: .
d_gene: TRBD1
j_gene: TRBJ2-3
CDR3aa: CASSQDRRTGSAADTQYF
CDR3nt: TGCGCCAGCAGCCAAGATAGGCGGACAGGGAGCGCGGCAGATACGCAGTATTTT